The 10 T cell receptor beta chains reported below all come from one sample, sequenced in a study of cytomegalovirus exposure and HLA in healthy donors. Assay used: immunoSEQ multiplex PCR; TCRdb lists only in-frame clones, some missing. The sample includes some 84,000 clones, about nine tenths of them seen just once. The sample taken for sequencing was PBMCs. These receptors originate from a man aged 30 to 39 in good health and CMV-seronegative.

The chain is built from TRBV6-5 and TRBJ2-1, with D possibly being TRBD1 (6 bases). The germline gives CDR1 MNHEY, CDR2 SVGAGI. Trimming cost V 5 bases and J 9 bases, with 17 bases left between them. The CDR3 totals 14 residues. The CDR3 DNA sequence: TGTGCCAGCAGTCCGAGGGGGACCTCGGGTGAGCAGTTCTTC. Its translation is CASSPRGTSGEQFF.

The rearrangement uses TRBV5-1 and TRBJ2-1; TRBD2 agrees at 10 bases. The CDR3 is 14 amino acids. Germline assignment: CDR1 SGHRS and CDR2 YFSETQ. Trimming at V came to 0 bases and at J to 7 bases, leaving 1 base not matched to a gene. DNA of the CDR3: TGCGCCAGCAGCTTGGTAGCGGGAGGAAATGAGCAGTTCTTC. This encodes CASSLVAGGNEQFF.

The chain combines TRBV10-1 with TRBJ2-7; 11 bases map to TRBD2. Losses at the gene ends were 8 bases for V and 2 bases for J; bases not matched to a gene: 11. Germline assignment: CDR1 WNHNN and CDR2 SYGVQD (reference sequence). The CDR3 has 16 amino acids. The CDR3 is CASSSSTSGSPYEQYF. CDR3 nucleotide sequence: TGCGCCAGCTCATCATCCACTAGCGGGAGTCCCTACGAGCAGTACTTC.

This chain links TRBV28 with TRBJ2-3, with 13 bases that match TRBD2. Germline trimming cut 7 bases from V and 0 bases from J; bases unmatched to any gene: 10. Per the germline V gene, CDR1 is MDHEN and CDR2 is SYDVKM. There are 18 residues in the CDR3. DNA for the CDR3: TGTGCCAGCAACACCGGGACTAGCGGGACCACTAGCACAGATACGCAGTATTTT. Residues: CASNTGTSGTTSTDTQYF.

This clone was seen a few times. The chain joins TRBV28 to TRBJ1-5; D gene ambiguous. V was cut by 2 bases and J by 5 bases, with 4 bases left in between. Germline assignment: CDR1 MDHEN and CDR2 SYDVKM. The CDR3 has 12 residues. The CDR3: CASSLTYQPQHF. For the CDR3, the DNA is TGTGCCAGCAGTTTAACTTATCAGCCCCAGCATTTT.

The chain employs TRBV10-2 and TRBJ2-2; no definite D call. This CDR3 contains 15 residues. The ends were cut back, 2 bases at V and 4 bases at J, with 11 bases in the middle. Germline V gives CDR1 WSHSY, CDR2 SAAADI. The CDR3, as DNA: TGCGCCAGCAGTGAGGGCCGGCGAGGCACCGGGGAGCTGTTTTTT. Protein product: CASSEGRRGTGELFF.

This chain uses TRBV6-4 with TRBJ2-2; D not certain. The CDR3 contains 13 residues. Per the germline V gene, CDR1 is MRHNA and CDR2 is SNTAGT. Trimming took off 4 bases at V and 2 bases at J, with 5 bases between the two ends. CDR3 sequence: CASSVSNTGELFF. CDR3 nucleotide sequence: TGTGCCAGCAGTGTATCTAACACCGGGGAGCTGTTTTTT.

In its sample, this clone was seen once. This chain links TRBV7-2 with TRBJ2-1; 11 nucleotides align to TRBD2. Trimming took 5 bases from V and 5 from J; bases not matched to a gene: 8. Germline V lookup: CDR1 SGHTA, CDR2 FQGNSA. The CDR3 totals 16 residues. DNA for the CDR3: TGTGCCAGCAGCCCCTTAGCGGGGGGGGCGAACAATGAGCAGTTCTTC. It translates to CASSPLAGGANNEQFF.

The rearrangement uses TRBV7-3 and TRBJ2-1; 9 nucleotides align to TRBD1. This CDR3 has 14 amino acids. Germline CDR1 SGHTA, CDR2 FQGTGA. V shed 0 bases and J 8 bases; nucleotides not matched to a gene: 2. The CDR3 coding sequence is TGTGCCAGCAGCTTAACGAGGACAGGGGATGAGCAGTTCTTC. Its translation is CASSLTRTGDEQFF. Variable domain in full (rest from reference TRBV7-3 and TRBJ2-1): GAGVSQTPSNKVTEKGKYVELRCDPISGHTALYWYRQSLGQGPEFLIYFQGTGAADDSGLPNDRFFAVRPEGSVSTLKIQRTERGDSAVYLCASSLTRTGDEQFFGPGTRLTVL.

This clone was recorded once. The chain combines TRBV27 with TRBJ2-7; 7 positions agree with TRBD2. This CDR3 comprises 15 residues. Losses at the gene ends were 5 bases for V and 0 bases for J; bases not matched to a gene: 7. Looked up from germline, CDR1 is MNHEY and CDR2 is SMNVEV (reference sequence). The CDR3: CASSRSGMSSYEQYF. The CDR3, as DNA: TGTGCCAGCAGTAGAAGCGGGATGAGCTCCTACGAGCAGTACTTC.